A selection of T cell receptor beta chains follows, all from one sample in a study of cytomegalovirus exposure and HLA in healthy donors. The repertoire was sequenced with immunoSEQ multiplex PCR; TCRdb's copy has only in-frame clones and lacks some. Here the sample table reports about 50,000 clones. Sequencing was performed on PBMCs. These receptors came from a woman aged 18-30 years in good health and CMV-seronegative. Each CDR3 is given without its conserved first and last residue.

v_gene,CDR3aa
TRBV5-1,ASTGVQGYTDTQY
TRBV19,ASMGHRWNNSPLH
TRBV14,ASSRDTTEKLF
TRBV7-6,ASSDWTGSNGYT
TRBV7-3,ASSSGQSTDTQY
TRBV28,ASSFMPPGNEQF
TRBV29-1,SADRAGKNTEAF
TRBV4-2,ASSRPGLAGNEQF
TRBV7-2,ASSRLAGVVETQY
TRBV4-1,ASSQPQGVGTEAF
TRBV11-3,ASSSGQGTEAF
TRBV5-6,ASSLSGVRYGYT
TRBV18,ASSAGTGTLSTDTQY
TRBV6-1,ASSEAESGAYEQY
TRBV4-2,ASSRSSGGYQETQY
TRBV5-1,ASSLVPGNQPQH
TRBV7-9,ASSLQGSGDTQY
TRBV6-5,ASSRLADNEQF
TRBV7-9,ASTVIDTEAF
TRBV10-2,ASSEGTGGYEQY
TRBV5-1,ASSLGAGDHGELF
TRBV18,ASHRDDRRYQETQY
TRBV5-1,ASSLVLAGGDEQF
TRBV2,ASSYAMNTEAF
TRBV9,ASSVNPKNTEAF
TRBV19,ASSVRGAYETQY
TRBV28,ASSLGNTEQY
TRBV7-9,ASSFVRGGGEAF
TRBV29-1,SVERVQGQETQY
TRBV5-1,ASSSFPEYGIDTQY
TRBV4-1,ASSRSGTGTYEQY
TRBV18,ASSPTGGGRNTEAF
TRBV18,ASSPRQGISYEQY
TRBV4-1,ASSRRQGEDTQY
TRBV30,AGSGPLKRNSPLH